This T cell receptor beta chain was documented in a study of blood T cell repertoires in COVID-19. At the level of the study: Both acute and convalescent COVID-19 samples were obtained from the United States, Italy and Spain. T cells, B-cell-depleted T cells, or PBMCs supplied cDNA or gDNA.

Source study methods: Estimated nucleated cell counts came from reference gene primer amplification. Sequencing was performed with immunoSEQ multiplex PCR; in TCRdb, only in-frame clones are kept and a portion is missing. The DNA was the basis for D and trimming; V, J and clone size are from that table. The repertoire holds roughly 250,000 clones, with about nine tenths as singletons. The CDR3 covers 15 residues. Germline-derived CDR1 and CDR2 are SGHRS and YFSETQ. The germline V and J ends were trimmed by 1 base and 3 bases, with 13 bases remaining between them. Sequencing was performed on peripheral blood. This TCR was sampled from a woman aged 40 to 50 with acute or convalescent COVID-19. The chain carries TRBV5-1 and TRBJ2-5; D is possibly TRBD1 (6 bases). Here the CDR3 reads CASSLIISGEETQYF. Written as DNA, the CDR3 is TGCGCCAGCAGCTTGATAATCTCAGGGGAAGAGACCCAGTACTTC.